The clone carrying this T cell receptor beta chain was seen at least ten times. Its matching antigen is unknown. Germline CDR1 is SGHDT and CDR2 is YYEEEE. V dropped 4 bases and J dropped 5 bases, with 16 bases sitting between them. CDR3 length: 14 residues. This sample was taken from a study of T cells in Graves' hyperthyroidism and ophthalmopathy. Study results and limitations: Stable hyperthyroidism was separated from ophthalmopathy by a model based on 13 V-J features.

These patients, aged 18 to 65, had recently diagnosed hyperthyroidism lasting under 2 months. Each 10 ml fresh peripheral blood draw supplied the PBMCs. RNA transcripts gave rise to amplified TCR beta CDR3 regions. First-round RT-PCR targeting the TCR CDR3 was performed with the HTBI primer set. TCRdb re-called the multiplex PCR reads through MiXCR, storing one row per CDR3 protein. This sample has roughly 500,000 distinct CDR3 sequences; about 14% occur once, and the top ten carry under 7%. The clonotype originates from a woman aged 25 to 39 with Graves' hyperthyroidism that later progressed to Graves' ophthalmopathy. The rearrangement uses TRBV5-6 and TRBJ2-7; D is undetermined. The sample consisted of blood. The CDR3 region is CASSSLDRLDEQYF. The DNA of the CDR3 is TGTGCCAGCAGCAGCTTGGATAGGTTGGACGAGCAGTACTTC.